Following are 14 T cell receptor beta chains from one sample sequenced in a study of OX40 agonist ivuxolimab in advanced cancers. Repertoires were generated with immunoSEQ multiplex PCR, while TCRdb's copy carries only in-frame clones and drops some. Of some 70,000 clones detected, roughly 90% appear once; the ten largest clones hold roughly 8.2%. The specimen was CD4+ or CD8+ T cells sorted from blood, collected in a trial of the OX40 agonist ivuxolimab. These receptors originate from an adult with an advanced solid tumor such as melanoma, head and neck, liver or kidney cancer.

The chain couples TRBV7-6 to TRBJ2-1; no firm D call. The V gene lost 5 bases and the J gene lost 4 bases, with 15 bases spanning the gap. The germline V gene has CDR1 SGHVS and CDR2 FNYEAQ. CDR3 length equals 15 residues. The CDR3 here is CASSLRALPYNEQFF. CDR3 nucleotides: TGTGCCAGCAGCCTCCGGGCCCTACCGTACAATGAGCAGTTCTTC.

V gene TRBV9 combines with J gene TRBJ1-2; D is possibly TRBD1 (5 bases). CDR3 length equals 15 residues. CDR1 SGDLS and CDR2 YYNGEE come from the germline V gene. Trimming shortened V by 2 bases and J by 6 bases, and 17 bases separated the two germline ends. The CDR3, as DNA: TGTGCCAGCAGCGTGTTGAGAGGGGATTTGGATGGCTACACCTTC. Amino acids: CASSVLRGDLDGYTF.

The CDR3 region is CASSQDPPGTVSYEQYF. DNA of the CDR3: TGCGCCAGCAGCCAAGATCCTCCCGGGACAGTATCCTACGAGCAGTACTTC. This chain links TRBV4-3 with TRBJ2-7; the match to TRBD1 covers 7 bases. Trimming at V came to 0 bases and at J to 1 base, leaving 9 bases not matched to a gene. Germline V gene data show CDR1 as LGHNA and CDR2 as YSLEER. This CDR3 spans 17 amino acids.

CDR3 nucleotides: TGTGCTAGTGGTTCGCCCTCGGGACAGGGAATCTCGGGGACTGAAGCTTTCTTT. Residues: CASGSPSGQGISGTEAFF. The rearrangement uses TRBV12-5 and TRBJ1-1; 9 bases line up with TRBD1. Looked up from germline, CDR1 is LGHNT and CDR2 is FRNRAP. This CDR3 has 18 amino acids. V trimming: 4 bases; J trimming: 5 bases; junction bases outside the gene matches: 17.

The rearrangement links TRBV28 to TRBJ2-7, with 8 bases fitting TRBD1. The CDR3 is 15 residues long. With 1 base clipped from V and 4 bases from J, the junction kept 6 bases outside the gene matches. Germline V gives CDR1 MDHEN, CDR2 SYDVKM. The CDR3 reads CASSLFGTGAYEQYF. The DNA of the CDR3 is TGTGCCAGCAGTTTATTTGGGACAGGAGCATACGAGCAGTACTTC.

The rearrangement joins TRBV29-1 to TRBJ1-1, with D unresolved. CDR1 and CDR2 (germline): SQVTM, ANQGSEA. The CDR3 is made up of 13 amino acids. Trimming took off 4 bases at V and 0 bases at J, with 9 bases between the two ends. The CDR3 spells CSVVRHMNTEAFF. CDR3 in DNA: TGCAGCGTTGTCAGGCACATGAACACTGAAGCTTTCTTT.

The V call is TRBV5-4, the J call TRBJ2-7; TRBD1 aligns across 7 bases. The CDR3 runs 14 residues. Germline CDR1 is SGHNT and CDR2 is YYREEE (reference sequence). The junction had 3 bases not matched to a gene; V was cut back by 3 bases and J by 0 bases. CDR3 in DNA: TGTGCCAGCAGCTCGGGACAGAACTCCTACGAGCAGTACTTC. Its protein product is CASSSGQNSYEQYF. Full variable domain (missing parts from reference TRBV5-4 and TRBJ2-7): ETGVTQSPTHLIKTRGQQVTLRCSSQSGHNTVSWYQQALGQGPQFIFQYYREEENGRGNFPPRFSGLQFPNYSSELNVNALELDDSALYLCASSSGQNSYEQYFGPGTRLTVT.

This clone was picked up one time. The rearrangement links TRBV7-9 to TRBJ1-2, with D hard to call. Germline-derived CDR1 and CDR2 are SEHNR and FQNEAQ (reference sequence). The V end lost 2 bases, the J end lost 8 bases, and 12 bases lay between the germline ends. The CDR3 contains 13 residues. This CDR3 is CASSLQETGGYTF. The CDR3 DNA sequence: TGTGCCAGCAGCTTACAGGAGACTGGCGGCTACACCTTC.

The chain links TRBV7-6 to TRBJ1-4; D gene ambiguous. The V gene's germline CDR1 is SGHVS and CDR2 FNYEAQ. This CDR3 contains 14 residues. V dropped 5 bases and J dropped 2 bases, with 9 bases sitting between them. The CDR3 DNA reads TGTGCCAGCAGCGGCTGGGGTACTAATGAAAAACTGTTTTTT. Encoded protein: CASSGWGTNEKLFF.

This chain uses TRBV6-1 with TRBJ2-7; no clear D gene. The CDR3 loop spans 14 amino acids. Trimming took 2 bases from V and 3 from J, leaving 11 bases between them. CDR1 is MNHNS and CDR2 is SASEGT in the germline V gene. CDR3 bases: TGTGCCAGCAGTGAAATAACAGATTACTACGAGCAGTACTTC. Translating gives CASSEITDYYEQYF.

The chain uses TRBV7-2 and TRBJ2-2; TRBD1 matches 12 bases. V shed 2 bases and J 7 bases; nucleotides not matched to a gene: 5. This CDR3 region has 16 residues. Germline-derived CDR1 and CDR2 are SGHTA and FQGNSA. The CDR3 here is CASSLMGQGAVGELFF. The CDR3 bases are TGTGCCAGCAGCTTAATGGGACAGGGGGCGGTCGGGGAGCTGTTTTTT.

This chain joins TRBV5-6 and TRBJ2-5; D is tentatively TRBD1 or TRBD2 (6 bases each). The length of the CDR3 is 14 residues. Trimming shortened V by 5 bases and J by 5 bases, and 16 bases separated the two germline ends. Germline V gives CDR1 SGHDT, CDR2 YYEEEE. The CDR3 DNA follows: TGTGCCAGCAGTTTAAGACAGGCGGGGGAGACCCAGTACTTC. Residues: CASSLRQAGETQYF.

This chain connects TRBV27 to TRBJ1-2; no reliable D call. CDR1 is MNHEY and CDR2 is SMNVEV in the germline V gene (reference sequence). The CDR3 has 11 residues. The ends were cut back, 8 bases at V and 7 bases at J, with 11 bases in the middle. The CDR3 DNA is TGTGCCAGCGGTACCTCGCGTGGCTACACCTTC. It specifies CASGTSRGYTF.

The chain uses TRBV10-3 and TRBJ2-1; 7 nucleotides agree with TRBD2. This CDR3 is built from 14 residues. J was trimmed by 0 bases and V by 4 bases; bases with no gene match: 0. Germline-derived CDR1 and CDR2 are ENHRY and SYGVKD. The CDR3: CAISGGGSYNEQFF. In DNA form, the CDR3 reads TGTGCCATCAGTGGCGGGGGCTCCTACAATGAGCAGTTCTTC.